These T cell receptor beta chains were read from a single sample in a study of control samples from healthy donors and cancer patients. Repertoires were generated with immunoSEQ multiplex PCR, while TCRdb's copy carries only in-frame clones and drops some. This repertoire shows around 100,000 clones, more than 85% found once; its top ten account for 18%. Sequencing was performed on blood. The receptor source for this set is a woman in her forties or fifties in good health. Each CDR3 is given with its conserved first and last residue. Fields, in order: D gene, V gene, clone size, J gene, CDR3 protein, CDR3 DNA. A D gene is named only where the DNA matches it firmly. A clone size is listed for some rows: how often the clone was seen (once, few, many), or a class if it is expanded.

TRBD1,TRBV9,NA,TRBJ2-1,CASSESKGAAYNEQFF,TGTGCCAGCAGCGAGAGTAAGGGGGCTGCCTACAATGAGCAGTTCTTC
NA,TRBV4-3,few,TRBJ2-1,CASSQQDYLNEQFF,TGCGCCAGCAGCCAACAGGACTACCTAAATGAGCAGTTCTTC
NA,TRBV9,NA,TRBJ1-2,CASSVTPYGYTF,TGTGCCAGCAGCGTAACCCCCTATGGCTACACCTTC
NA,TRBV18,NA,TRBJ2-7,CASSPPGRLSSYEQYF,TGTGCCAGCTCACCACCGGGACGGTTGAGCTCCTACGAGCAGTACTTC
TRBD2,TRBV30,NA,TRBJ2-5,CAWWGGETQYF,TGTGCCTGGTGGGGGGGAGAGACCCAGTACTTC
NA,TRBV9,NA,TRBJ2-7,CASITKDYEQYF,TGTGCCAGCATCACCAAGGACTACGAGCAGTACTTC
NA,TRBV5-5,NA,TRBJ2-6,CASSLAGANVLTF,TGTGCCAGCAGCTTGGCGGGAGCCAACGTCCTGACTTTC
TRBD2,TRBV7-2,few,TRBJ2-1,CASRAGGPHNEQFF,TGTGCCAGCAGGGCGGGAGGGCCACACAATGAGCAGTTCTTC
TRBD2,TRBV14,NA,TRBJ2-1,CASSPLGGTRVNEQFF,TGTGCCAGCAGCCCCTTAGGTGGGACTAGGGTAAATGAGCAGTTCTTC
NA,TRBV11-2,few,TRBJ2-7,CASSLERGWEQYF,TGTGCCAGCAGCTTGGAAAGGGGATGGGAGCAGTACTTC
NA,TRBV27,NA,TRBJ1-1,CASTWSVGNTEAFF,TGTGCCAGCACGTGGTCGGTAGGGAACACTGAAGCTTTCTTT
NA,TRBV12-3/TRBV12-4,NA,TRBJ2-5,CASSTGPQETQYF,TGTGCCAGCAGTACTGGCCCCCAAGAGACCCAGTACTTC
TRBD2,TRBV7-3,once,TRBJ2-3,CASSLHPGLARAQYF,TGTGCCAGCAGCCTACACCCAGGACTAGCTCGGGCGCAGTATTTT
NA,TRBV9,NA,TRBJ1-1,CASSVDQSGENTEAFF,TGTGCCAGCAGCGTAGATCAGTCAGGTGAAAACACTGAAGCTTTCTTT
NA,TRBV7-2,few,TRBJ1-2,CASSLDGTNYGYTF,TGTGCCAGCAGCTTAGACGGCACCAACTATGGCTACACCTTC
TRBD1,TRBV6-5,NA,TRBJ2-5,CASSTPTGRETQYF,TGTGCCAGCAGTACACCGACAGGGAGAGAGACCCAGTACTTC